The 3 T cell receptor beta chains given below trace back to one sample, sequenced in a study of OX40 agonist ivuxolimab in advanced cancers. Libraries were made using the immunoSEQ multiplex PCR assay. Held by TCRdb, this immuneACCESS table contains in-frame sequences only and omits some clones. Under half of the omission traces to an unresolved V gene where checked; the cause of the rest is unknown. This sample is represented by approximately 40,000 clones; approximately 84% of them were singletons. The top ten clones comprise around a fifth of the sample. Sample: CD4+ or CD8+ T cells sorted from blood, taken in a trial of the OX40 agonist ivuxolimab. The receptor set was obtained from an adult with an advanced solid tumor such as melanoma, head and neck, liver or kidney cancer.

V gene TRBV7-9 combines with J gene TRBJ2-7, with 10 positions matching TRBD1. V shed 3 bases and J 4 bases; nucleotides not matched to a gene: 9. CDR1 SEHNR and CDR2 FQNEAQ come from the germline V gene (reference sequence). This CDR3 contains 16 residues. CDR3 bases: TGTGCCAGCAGCTTGCCGGTGGGGGACAGGGGTTACGAGCAGTACTTC. Its protein is CASSLPVGDRGYEQYF.

The V call is TRBV4-1, the J call TRBJ2-1; D is perhaps TRBD1 (6 bases). Germline CDR1 MGHRA, CDR2 YSYEKL. This CDR3 contains 14 residues. V was shortened by 0 bases and J by 5 bases, with 8 bases between the two germline ends. The CDR3 region has the DNA TGCGCCAGCAGCCAAGATTGGACAGACAATGAGCAGTTCTTC. It is translated as CASSQDWTDNEQFF.

This clone has just a few counts. The chain couples TRBV19 to TRBJ1-1; TRBD1 matches 7 bases. The CDR3 is 15 amino acids. In germline, CDR1 is LNHDA, CDR2 SQIVND (reference sequence). Trimming removed 3 bases from V and 1 base from J; junction bases left unmatched: 5. DNA of the CDR3: TGTGCCAGTAGTATTAGTGGGACAGCGAACACTGAAGCTTTCTTT. Amino acids: CASSISGTANTEAFF.